These 24 T cell receptor beta chains were sequenced from one sample in a study of T cells in Graves' hyperthyroidism and ophthalmopathy. RNA transcripts provided the source from which TCR beta CDR3 regions were amplified. RT-PCR in the first round (using the HTBI primer set) targeted the TCR CDR3. TCRdb re-called the multiplex PCR reads with MiXCR, one entry per CDR3 protein. The data contain 800,000 or so distinct CDR3 sequences, roughly 40% of them singletons. Specimen: blood. The receptor set was obtained from a man between 18 and 29 years old with Graves' hyperthyroidism.

The genes are TRBV29-1 and TRBJ1-2; 11 nucleotides match TRBD1. The germline V gene has CDR1 SQVTM and CDR2 ANQGSEA. The ends lost 7 bases at V and 5 bases at J; junction bases unmatched: 9. The CDR3 is made up of 14 amino acids. The CDR3: CSAVGQGAEYGYTF. In nucleotides, the CDR3 is TGCAGCGCGGTAGGACAGGGGGCGGAATATGGCTACACCTTC.

The genes are TRBV7-2 and TRBJ2-7; D gene uncertain. Germline loops: CDR1 SGHTA, CDR2 FQGNSA. The V end lost 1 base, the J end lost 2 bases, and 9 bases lay between the germline ends. The CDR3 runs to 14 residues. DNA of the CDR3: TGTGCCAGCAGCTTAGAATTTGAACCCTACGAGCAGTACTTC. This gives the protein CASSLEFEPYEQYF.

At least ten counts were recorded for this clonotype. The genes are TRBV15 and TRBJ2-2; perhaps TRBD1 as D (6 bases). CDR3 length: 16 amino acids. The ends were cut back, 6 bases at V and 1 base at J, with 15 bases in the middle. Germline loops: CDR1 LNHNV, CDR2 YYDKDF (reference sequence). The CDR3 DNA follows: TGTGCCACCAGGGTCCGCGGACAGAGGAACACCGGGGAGCTGTTTTTT. As protein: CATRVRGQRNTGELFF. Using reference TRBV15 and TRBJ2-2 for the parts outside the CDR3, the full variable domain is DAMVIQNPRYQVTQFGKPVTLSCSQTLNHNVMYWYQQKSSQAPKLLFHYYDKDFNNEADTPDNFQSRRPNTSFCFLDIRSPGLGDTAMYLCATRVRGQRNTGELFFGEGSRLTVL.

This clonotype was recorded at least ten times. This chain connects TRBV19 to TRBJ2-7, with TRBD1 identical over 7 bases. Trimming removed 7 bases from V and 12 bases from J; junction bases left unmatched: 15. Germline V gives CDR1 LNHDA, CDR2 SQIVND (reference sequence). The CDR3 spans 13 residues. The CDR3 region is CASTVGQATPLYF. The CDR3 DNA reads TGTGCCAGTACCGTCGGACAGGCCACCCCGCTGTACTTC.

This clonotype showed up many times. The CDR3: CAISEQETESIHEQYF. The CDR3 DNA is TGTGCCATCAGTGAGCAAGAAACCGAATCTATTCACGAGCAGTACTTC. The rearrangement uses TRBV10-3 and TRBJ2-7; D call uncertain. Germline values: CDR1 ENHRY, CDR2 SYGVKD. V shed 2 bases and J shed 5 bases, with 19 bases lying between them. The CDR3 is 16 residues long.

The chain uses TRBV7-2 and TRBJ2-7, with 8 bases identical to TRBD2. Germline CDR1 and CDR2: SGHTA and FQGNSA. With 5 bases clipped from V and 1 base from J, the junction kept 7 bases outside the gene matches. This CDR3 is 15 amino acids long. The CDR3, as DNA: TGTGCCAGCAGCACCCCCGGGGGGGTATCCTACGAGCAGTACTTC. This sequence encodes CASSTPGGVSYEQYF.

This clonotype has only a few counts. The chain employs TRBV9 and TRBJ2-7; no definite D call. The ends were cut back, 0 bases at V and 7 bases at J, with 11 bases in the middle. The CDR3 covers 13 residues. Germline assignment: CDR1 SGDLS and CDR2 YYNGEE. CDR3 sequence: CASSVGRSGEQYF. CDR3 sequence (DNA): TGTGCCAGCAGCGTAGGCAGGTCTGGTGAGCAGTACTTC.

This clonotype was seen just once. This may be a read error: a much more frequent sequence differs by one nucleotide. The CDR3 sequence: CASSPGQGGNYKQYF. CDR3 DNA: TGTGCCAGCAGTCCCGGACAGGGGGGGAACTACAAGCAGTACTTC. The V and J genes are TRBV7-6 and TRBJ2-7, with 10 bases lining up with TRBD1. Per the germline V gene, CDR1 is SGHVS and CDR2 is FNYEAQ. This CDR3 spans 15 amino acids.

There are a few counts of this clonotype. The chain couples TRBV5-8 to TRBJ2-7; no clear D. The CDR3 is 14 residues long. Between the trimmed V and J ends, which lost 3 bases and 0 bases, there was a span of 10 bases. The germline CDR1 and CDR2 sequences are SGHTS and YDEGEE. As DNA, the CDR3 is TGTGCCAGCAGCTCCCTTAAGGTCTCCTACGAGCAGTACTTC. Translating it yields CASSSLKVSYEQYF.

This clonotype was counted at least ten times. The rearrangement joins TRBV19 to TRBJ1-5; D unclear. The CDR3 extends over 13 amino acids. Germline V gene lookup returns CDR1 LNHDA and CDR2 SQIVND (reference sequence). V gave up 3 bases and J gave up 7 bases, with 10 bases separating them. CDR3 coding DNA: TGTGCCAGTAGTATGAGAGGGTTCCAGCCCCAGCATTTT. Residues: CASSMRGFQPQHF.

This clonotype came up many times. A read error may explain this, as a much larger clone is one base away. This rearrangement joins TRBV2 to TRBJ1-5; D is uncertain. Germline assignment: CDR1 SNHLY and CDR2 FYNNEI. The length of the CDR3 is 12 residues. Trimming pared 2 bases from V and 1 base from J, leaving 0 bases between. CDR3 DNA: TGTGCCAGCAGTGAAAGCAATCAGCCCCAGCATTTT. Translating gives CASSESNQPQHF.

Only a few counts were recorded for this clonotype. The chain recombines TRBV7-2 with TRBJ1-1; tentative D call: TRBD1 (6 bases). Germline V gene lookup returns CDR1 SGHTA and CDR2 FQGNSA. The V and J ends lost 2 bases and 4 bases respectively, with 14 bases between them. CDR3 length equals 15 residues. CDR3 DNA sequence: TGTGCCAGCAGCTTATACAGGGCCGCTGGCACTGAAGCTTTCTTT. Translation: CASSLYRAAGTEAFF. The whole variable domain, filled in from reference TRBV7-2 and TRBJ1-1, reads GAGVSQSPSNKVTEKGKDVELRCDPISGHTALYWYRQSLGQGLEFLIYFQGNSAPDKSGLPSDRFSAERTGGSVSTLTIQRTQQEDSAVYLCASSLYRAAGTEAFFGQGTRLTVV.

This clonotype turned up a few times. The chain employs TRBV19 and TRBJ1-5; 11 bases agree with TRBD1. CDR1 and CDR2 from the germline V gene are LNHDA and SQIVND (reference sequence). V was clipped by 7 bases and J by 5 bases; unmatched bases: 4. This CDR3 is 14 amino acids long. Written as DNA, the CDR3 is TGTGCCAGTAACCCGGACAGGGGGCATCAGCCCCAGCATTTT. This sequence encodes CASNPDRGHQPQHF. The complete variable domain, with remaining parts taken from reference TRBV19 and TRBJ1-5, reads DGGITQSPKYLFRKEGQNVTLSCEQNLNHDAMYWYRQDPGQGLRLIYYSQIVNDFQKGDIAEGYSVSREKKESFPLTVTSAQKNPTAFYLCASNPDRGHQPQHFGDGTRLSIL.

The CDR3 region has the DNA TGTGCCAGCAGTCGACAGGGGTTGGATTCACCCCTCCACTTT. As protein: CASSRQGLDSPLHF. The J gene is TRBJ1-6, the V gene TRBV3-1; TRBD1 matches 8 bases. V was pared by 6 bases and J by 8 bases, with 6 bases of the junction left unmatched. Germline lookup yields CDR1 LGHDT and CDR2 YNNKEL (reference sequence). This CDR3 has 14 amino acids.

This clonotype occurred once. The chain joins TRBV4-1 to TRBJ1-2; D unclear. Trimming cost V 0 bases and J 7 bases, with 15 bases left between them. Per germline, CDR1 MGHRA and CDR2 YSYEKL. The CDR3 has 15 residues. CDR3 in amino acids: CASSQDEGVIGGYTF. The DNA of the CDR3 is TGCGCCAGCAGCCAAGATGAGGGAGTGATCGGTGGCTACACCTTC.

The chain carries TRBV2 and TRBJ2-6, with D tentatively TRBD2 (6 bases). V was pared by 3 bases and J by 2 bases, with 8 bases between. This CDR3 has 15 amino acids. Germline CDR1 is SNHLY and CDR2 is FYNNEI. CDR3 region: CASSDWRAGANVLTF. The CDR3 bases are TGTGCCAGCAGTGACTGGAGGGCTGGGGCCAACGTCCTGACTTTC.

J is TRBJ1-2 and V is TRBV7-2, with D possibly being TRBD1 (5 bases). This CDR3 is 14 amino acids long. Trimming took 0 bases from V and 5 from J, leaving 10 bases between them. In germline, CDR1 is SGHTA, CDR2 FQGNSA. The CDR3 reads CASSLAGGWYGYTF. The CDR3 DNA reads as TGTGCCAGCAGCTTAGCGGGGGGTTGGTATGGCTACACCTTC.

This clonotype was seen repeatedly, ten times or more. V usage is TRBV2 and J usage is TRBJ1-2; 9 nucleotides align to TRBD1. V was clipped by 7 bases and J by 4 bases; unmatched bases: 16. CDR1 and CDR2 (germline): SNHLY, FYNNEI. The CDR3 is made up of 17 amino acids. The CDR3 reads CASTPGTGIEYGYGYTF. The CDR3 nucleotides read TGTGCCAGCACCCCGGGGACAGGGATTGAGTACGGCTATGGCTACACCTTC.

The chain links TRBV7-8 to TRBJ1-1; possible D gene TRBD1, 6 bases. Germline CDR1 is SGHVS and CDR2 is FQNEAQ. The CDR3 consists of 14 residues. The V gene lost 4 bases and the J gene lost 6 bases, with 15 bases spanning the gap. The DNA for the CDR3 is TGTGCCAGCAGCTCCGGGGGCCCAGCGGCTGAAGCTTTCTTT. It is translated as CASSSGGPAAEAFF. The full variable domain, completed using reference TRBV7-8 and TRBJ1-1, is GAGVSQSPRYKVAKRGQDVALRCDPISGHVSLFWYQQALGQGPEFLTYFQNEAQLDKSGLPSDRFFAERPEGSVSTLKIQRTQQEDSAVYLCASSSGGPAAEAFFGQGTRLTVV.

This clonotype occurred once. Given a much more abundant clone one base away, this may be a read error. This sequence joins TRBV11-2 and TRBJ2-5; a possible D gene is TRBD2 (6 bases). V shed 4 bases and J shed 2 bases, with 11 bases lying between them. The CDR3 loop spans 14 amino acids. The V gene's germline CDR1 is SGHAT and CDR2 FQNNGV. The CDR3 bases are TGTGCCAGCAGCTCAAACGCGGGACAAGAGACCCAGTACTTC. Translated, it gives CASSSNAGQETQYF.

This clonotype was counted a single time. The chain joins TRBV7-2 to TRBJ2-7, with 9 bases that match TRBD1. The last part of the DNA fits TRBJ2-1 better; the J call may be wrong. The CDR3 spans 15 residues. The germline gives CDR1 SGHTA, CDR2 FQGNSA. The CDR3 DNA sequence: TGTGCCAGCAGCCTTATGGGACAGGGACCCAATGAGCAGTTCTTC. It codes for CASSLMGQGPNEQFF.

In its sample, this clonotype was seen a few times. This rearrangement joins TRBV20-1 to TRBJ2-5; D might be TRBD2 (6 bases). Germline V gene lookup returns CDR1 DFQATT and CDR2 SNEGSKA (reference sequence). V shed 1 base and J shed 2 bases, with 17 bases lying between them. The length of the CDR3 is 16 residues. The CDR3 sequence: CSARAIGTGAQETQYF. CDR3 bases: TGCAGTGCTAGAGCGATCGGGACTGGGGCTCAAGAGACCCAGTACTTC.

This clonotype was detected many times. The chain employs TRBV7-9 and TRBJ2-5; TRBD1 aligns across 8 bases. This CDR3 has 13 residues. CDR1 is SEHNR, CDR2 FQNEAQ, per germline (reference sequence). Germline trimming cut 7 bases from V and 5 bases from J; bases unmatched to any gene: 6. In DNA form, the CDR3 reads TGTGCCAGCAACCAGGACAGGGAGGAGACCCAGTACTTC. Protein: CASNQDREETQYF.

The table lists this clonotype with a few counts. The chain has TRBV6-1 and TRBJ1-2; 7 bases are shared with TRBD1. This CDR3 has 13 residues. The trim removed 2 bases at V and 4 bases at J, leaving 1 base unmatched. The V gene's germline CDR1 is MNHNS and CDR2 SASEGT. CDR3 in amino acids: CASSERQGYGYTF. The CDR3 DNA reads as TGTGCCAGCAGTGAAAGACAGGGCTATGGCTACACCTTC.